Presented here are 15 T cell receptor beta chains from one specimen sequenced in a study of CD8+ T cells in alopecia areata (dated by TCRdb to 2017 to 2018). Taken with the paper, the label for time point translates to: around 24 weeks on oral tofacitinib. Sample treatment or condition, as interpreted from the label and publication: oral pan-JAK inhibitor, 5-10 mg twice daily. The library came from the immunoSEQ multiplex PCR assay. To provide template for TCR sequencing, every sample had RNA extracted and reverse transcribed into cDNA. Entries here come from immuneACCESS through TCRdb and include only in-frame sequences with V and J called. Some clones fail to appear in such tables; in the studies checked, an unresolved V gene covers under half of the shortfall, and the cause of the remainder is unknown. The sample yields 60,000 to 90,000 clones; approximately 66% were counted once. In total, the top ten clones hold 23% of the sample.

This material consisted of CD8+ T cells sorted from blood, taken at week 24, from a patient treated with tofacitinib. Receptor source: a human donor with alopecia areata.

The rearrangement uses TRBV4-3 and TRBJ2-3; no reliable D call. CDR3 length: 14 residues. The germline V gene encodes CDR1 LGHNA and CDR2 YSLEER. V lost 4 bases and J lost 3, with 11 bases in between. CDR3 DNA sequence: TGCGCCAGCAGCCCCATGGAGACGACAGATACGCAGTATTTT. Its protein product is CASSPMETTDTQYF.

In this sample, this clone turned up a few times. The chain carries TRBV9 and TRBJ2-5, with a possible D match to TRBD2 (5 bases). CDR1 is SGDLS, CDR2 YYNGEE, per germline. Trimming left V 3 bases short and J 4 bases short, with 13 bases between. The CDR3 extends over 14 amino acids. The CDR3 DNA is TGTGCCAGCAGCGACCCCCGGGGTCCAGAGACCCAGTACTTC. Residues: CASSDPRGPETQYF.

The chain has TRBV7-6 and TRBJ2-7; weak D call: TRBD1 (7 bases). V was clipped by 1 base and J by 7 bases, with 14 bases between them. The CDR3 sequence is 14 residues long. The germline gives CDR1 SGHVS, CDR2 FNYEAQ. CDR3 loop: CASSLGQGLWEQYF. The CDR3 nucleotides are TGTGCCAGCAGCTTAGGACAGGGACTCTGGGAGCAGTACTTC.

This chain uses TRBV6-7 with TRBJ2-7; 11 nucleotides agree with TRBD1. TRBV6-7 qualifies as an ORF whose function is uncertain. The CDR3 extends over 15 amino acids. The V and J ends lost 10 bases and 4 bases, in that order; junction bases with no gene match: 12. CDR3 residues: CATSRMDRGPYEQYF. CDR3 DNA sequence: TGTGCCACTTCACGTATGGACAGGGGGCCGTACGAGCAGTACTTC.

The CDR3 DNA reads as TGTGCCAGCATCGTAAGAGCGGGAGGAGACACCGGGGAGCTGTTTTTT. Its protein is CASIVRAGGDTGELFF. The V and J genes are TRBV7-8 and TRBJ2-2; 9 nucleotides line up with TRBD2. The V gene's germline CDR1 is SGHVS and CDR2 FQNEAQ. CDR3 length: 16 amino acids. Unmatched junction bases numbered 9, after V lost 7 bases and J lost 3 bases.

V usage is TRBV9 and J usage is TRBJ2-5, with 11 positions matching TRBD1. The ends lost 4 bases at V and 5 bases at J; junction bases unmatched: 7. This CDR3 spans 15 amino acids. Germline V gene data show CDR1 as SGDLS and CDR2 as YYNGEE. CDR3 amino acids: CASSTRTGGRETQYF. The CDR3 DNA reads TGTGCCAGCAGCACGCGGACAGGGGGCAGGGAGACCCAGTACTTC.

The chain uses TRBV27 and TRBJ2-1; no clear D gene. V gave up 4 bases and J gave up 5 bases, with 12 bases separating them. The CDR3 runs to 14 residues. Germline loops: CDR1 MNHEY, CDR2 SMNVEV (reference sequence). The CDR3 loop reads CASSWGNQDNEQFF. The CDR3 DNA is TGTGCCAGCAGTTGGGGTAACCAGGACAATGAGCAGTTCTTC.

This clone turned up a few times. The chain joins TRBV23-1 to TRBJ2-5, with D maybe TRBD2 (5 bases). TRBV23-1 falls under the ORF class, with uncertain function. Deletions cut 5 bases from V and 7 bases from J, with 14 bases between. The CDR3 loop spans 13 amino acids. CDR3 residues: CASSIGLRPTQYF. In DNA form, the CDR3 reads TGCGCCAGCAGTATTGGACTCCGCCCGACCCAGTACTTC.

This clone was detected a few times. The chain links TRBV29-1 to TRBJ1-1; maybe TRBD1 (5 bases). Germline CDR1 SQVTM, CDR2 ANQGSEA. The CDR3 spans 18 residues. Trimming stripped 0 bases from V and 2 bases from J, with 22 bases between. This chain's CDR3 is CSVEDGAEAAPYNTEAFF. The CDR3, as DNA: TGCAGCGTTGAAGATGGGGCGGAGGCCGCCCCCTACAACACTGAAGCTTTCTTT.

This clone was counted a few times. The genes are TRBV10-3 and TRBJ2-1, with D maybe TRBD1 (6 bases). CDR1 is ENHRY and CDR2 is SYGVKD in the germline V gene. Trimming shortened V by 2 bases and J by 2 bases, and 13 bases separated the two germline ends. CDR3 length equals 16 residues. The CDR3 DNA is TGTGCCATCAGTGAGCGGACAGACCATCCCTACAATGAGCAGTTCTTC. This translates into CAISERTDHPYNEQFF.

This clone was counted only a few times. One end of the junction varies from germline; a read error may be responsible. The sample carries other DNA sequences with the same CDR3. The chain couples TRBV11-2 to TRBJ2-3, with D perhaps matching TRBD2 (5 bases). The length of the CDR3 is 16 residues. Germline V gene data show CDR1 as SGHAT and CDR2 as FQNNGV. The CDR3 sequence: CASSQSGLGTPDTQYF. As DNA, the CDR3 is TGCGCCAGCAGCCAATCCGGACTCGGAACCCCAGATACGCAGTATTTT.

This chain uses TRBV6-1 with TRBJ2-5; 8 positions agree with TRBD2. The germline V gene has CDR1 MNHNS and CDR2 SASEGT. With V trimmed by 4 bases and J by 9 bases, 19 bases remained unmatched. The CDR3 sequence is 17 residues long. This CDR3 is CASSALRGETDTMAQYF. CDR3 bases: TGTGCCAGCAGTGCATTGCGGGGGGAGACAGATACAATGGCCCAGTACTTC.

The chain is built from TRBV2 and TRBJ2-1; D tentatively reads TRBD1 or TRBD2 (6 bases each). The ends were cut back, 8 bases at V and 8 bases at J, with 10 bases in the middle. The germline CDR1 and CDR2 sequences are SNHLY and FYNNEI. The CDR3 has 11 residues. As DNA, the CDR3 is TGTGCCAGCCTAGGGGGGCATGAGCAGTTCTTC. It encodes CASLGGHEQFF.

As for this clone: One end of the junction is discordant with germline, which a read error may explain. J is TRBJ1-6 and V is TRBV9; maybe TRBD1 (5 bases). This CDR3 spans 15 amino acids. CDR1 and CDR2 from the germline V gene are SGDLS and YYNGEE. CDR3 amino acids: CASTSGVSSNSPLHF. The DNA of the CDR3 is TGTGCCAGCACCTCGGGGGTTTCCTCTAATTCACCCCTCCACTTT.

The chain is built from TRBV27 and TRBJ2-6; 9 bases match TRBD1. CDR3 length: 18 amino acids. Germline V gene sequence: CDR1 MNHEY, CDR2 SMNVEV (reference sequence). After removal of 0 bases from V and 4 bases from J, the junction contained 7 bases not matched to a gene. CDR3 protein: CASSLSLTGGRGANVLTF. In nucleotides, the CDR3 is TGTGCCAGCAGTTTATCTCTCACAGGGGGCCGGGGGGCCAACGTCCTGACTTTC.